The clone carrying this TCR beta chain showed up many times. Its matching antigen is unknown. The V gene's germline CDR1 is LGHDT and CDR2 YNNKEL (reference sequence). Trimming pared 0 bases from V and 7 bases from J, leaving 13 bases between. This CDR3 region has 15 residues. This entry is derived from a study of post-analysis software for immune sequencing data. Study-wide results and limits: Five or six TRBV segments (TRBV5-6, TRBV5-1 and TRBV20-1 among them) occurred more frequently in patients than in controls.

TCR beta libraries were prepared from cDNA with unique molecular identifiers. TCRdb ran MiXCR on the PCR reads and lists one entry per CDR3 protein. The data contain around 260,000 distinct CDR3 sequences, 36% of them singletons. The TCR sequence derives from a girl aged 5-17 years with multiple sclerosis. This sequence joins TRBV3-1 and TRBJ2-1, with D possibly being TRBD2 (5 bases). Source material: blood. This CDR3 is CASSQDFRRENEQFF. In nucleotides, the CDR3 is TGTGCCAGCAGCCAAGATTTCCGACGGGAAAATGAGCAGTTCTTC.